This T cell receptor (beta chain) is drawn from a study of blood T cell repertoires in COVID-19. CDR3 length: 16 amino acids. Germline V lookup: CDR1 MNHEY, CDR2 SVGEGT. V gave up 4 bases and J gave up 4 bases; unmatched junction bases: 9. Some clones are missing from TCRdb's copy, which holds only in-frame ones; the method was immunoSEQ multiplex PCR. The sample includes about 250,000 clones, 75% to 85% of them seen just once. The clonotype comes from a human donor in a cohort sampled during active COVID-19. The material sequenced was peripheral blood. The rearrangement links TRBV6-2 or TRBV6-3 to TRBJ2-3; 9 bases match TRBD2. CDR3 amino acids: CASSSQAGGGADTQYF. CDR3 nucleotides: TGTGCCAGCAGTTCCCAAGCGGGGGGAGGAGCAGATACGCAGTATTTT.